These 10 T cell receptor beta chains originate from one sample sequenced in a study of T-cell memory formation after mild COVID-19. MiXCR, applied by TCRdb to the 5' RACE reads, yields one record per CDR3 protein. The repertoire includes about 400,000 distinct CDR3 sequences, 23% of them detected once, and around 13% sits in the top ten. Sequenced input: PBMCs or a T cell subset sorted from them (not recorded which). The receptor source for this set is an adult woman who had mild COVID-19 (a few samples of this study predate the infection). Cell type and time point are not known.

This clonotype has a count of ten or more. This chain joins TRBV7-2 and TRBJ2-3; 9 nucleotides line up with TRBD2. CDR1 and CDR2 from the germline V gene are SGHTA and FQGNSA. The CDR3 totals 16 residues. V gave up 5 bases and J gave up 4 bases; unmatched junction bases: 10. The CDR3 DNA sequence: TGTGCCAGCAGCGTAAATAGCGGGAGAGGGGCAGATACGCAGTATTTT. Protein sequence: CASSVNSGRGADTQYF. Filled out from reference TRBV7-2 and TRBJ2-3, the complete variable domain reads GAGVSQSPSNKVTEKGKDVELRCDPISGHTALYWYRQSLGQGLEFLIYFQGNSAPDKSGLPSDRFSAERTGGSVSTLTIQRTQQEDSAVYLCASSVNSGRGADTQYFGPGTRLTVL.

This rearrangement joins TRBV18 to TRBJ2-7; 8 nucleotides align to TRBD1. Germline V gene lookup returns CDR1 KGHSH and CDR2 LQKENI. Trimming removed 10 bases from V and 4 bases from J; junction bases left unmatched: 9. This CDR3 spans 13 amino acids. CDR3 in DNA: TGTGCCATCAAGACAGGGGCGCTTTACGAGCAGTACTTC. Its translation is CAIKTGALYEQYF.

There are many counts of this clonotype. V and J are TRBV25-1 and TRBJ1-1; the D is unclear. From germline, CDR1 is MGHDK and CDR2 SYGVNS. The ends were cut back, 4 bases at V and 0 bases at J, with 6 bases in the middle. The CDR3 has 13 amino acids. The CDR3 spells CASSVGLNTEAFF. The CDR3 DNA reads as TGTGCCAGCAGTGTAGGGTTGAACACTGAAGCTTTCTTT.

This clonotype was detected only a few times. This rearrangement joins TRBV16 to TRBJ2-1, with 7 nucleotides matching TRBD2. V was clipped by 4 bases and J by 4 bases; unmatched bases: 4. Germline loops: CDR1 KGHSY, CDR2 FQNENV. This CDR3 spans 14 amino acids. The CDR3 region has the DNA TGTGCCAGCAGCCGGGTCGGGGGGTACAATGAGCAGTTCTTC. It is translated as CASSRVGGYNEQFF.

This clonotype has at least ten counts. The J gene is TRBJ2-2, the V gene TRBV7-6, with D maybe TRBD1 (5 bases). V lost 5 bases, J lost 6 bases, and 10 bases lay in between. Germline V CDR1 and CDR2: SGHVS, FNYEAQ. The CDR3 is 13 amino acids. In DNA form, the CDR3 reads TGTGCCAGCAGCGCGACAGCATCCGGGGAGCTGTTTTTT. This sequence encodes CASSATASGELFF. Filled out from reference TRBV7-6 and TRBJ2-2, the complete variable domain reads GAGVSQSPRYKVTKRGQDVALRCDPISGHVSLYWYRQALGQGPEFLTYFNYEAQQDKSGLPNDRFSAERPEGSISTLTIQRTEQRDSAMYRCASSATASGELFFGEGSRLTVL.

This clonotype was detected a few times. The CDR3, as DNA: TGTGCCAGCAGCTTAACGCTCCTGGAGCAGTTCTTC. Residues: CASSLTLLEQFF. V gene TRBV11-2 combines with J gene TRBJ2-1; D unresolved. The CDR3 totals 12 residues. V lost 2 bases and J lost 10, with 9 bases in between. From germline, CDR1 is SGHAT and CDR2 FQNNGV.

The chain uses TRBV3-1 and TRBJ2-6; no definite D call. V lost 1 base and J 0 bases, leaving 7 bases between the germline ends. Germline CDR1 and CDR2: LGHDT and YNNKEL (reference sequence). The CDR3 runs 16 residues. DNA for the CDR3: TGTGCCAGCAGCCAAGTTCTACTCTCTGGGGCCAACGTCCTGACTTTC. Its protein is CASSQVLLSGANVLTF.

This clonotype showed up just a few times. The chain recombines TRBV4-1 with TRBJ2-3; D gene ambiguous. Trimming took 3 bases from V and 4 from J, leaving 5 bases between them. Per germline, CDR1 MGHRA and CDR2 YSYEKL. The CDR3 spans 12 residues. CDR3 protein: CASSHRADTQYF. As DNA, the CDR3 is TGCGCCAGCAGCCACCGGGCAGATACGCAGTATTTT.

The CDR3 here is CASSSSRTSKKTTDTQYF. The DNA of the CDR3 is TGTGCCAGCAGCTCCTCCAGGACCTCAAAGAAAACCACAGATACGCAGTATTTT. The chain combines TRBV21-1 with TRBJ2-3; the DNA was not used to check the table's D call, TRBD2. TRBV21-1 is a listed pseudogene. CDR3 length: 18 residues.

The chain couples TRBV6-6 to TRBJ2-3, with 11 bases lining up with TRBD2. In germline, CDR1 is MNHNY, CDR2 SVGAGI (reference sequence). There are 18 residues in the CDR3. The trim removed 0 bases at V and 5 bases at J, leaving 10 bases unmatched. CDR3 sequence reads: CASSYSIVAGGPGDTQYF. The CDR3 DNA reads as TGTGCCAGCAGTTACTCGATAGTAGCGGGGGGGCCGGGAGATACGCAGTATTTT.